This T cell receptor beta chain originates from a study of Graves' ophthalmopathy and Graves' hyperthyroidism. Patients were left out if they had other autoimmune diseases, uncontrolled infections, pregnancy or lactation. This clonotype has just a few counts. The CDR3 is 18 amino acids. The V end lost 4 bases, the J end lost 3 bases, and 26 bases lay between the germline ends. The germline V gene has CDR1 SGHDT and CDR2 YYEEEE. Amplification of the TCR beta CDR3 regions used RNA transcripts (as template). The first-round RT-PCR employed HTBI primers together with the Qiagen OneStep RT-PCR kit. A multiplex PCR was then performed as the second round. MiXCR was run by TCRdb on the multiplex PCR reads, yielding one entry per CDR3 protein. Of 600,000 to 650,000 distinct CDR3 sequences detected, approximately 21% appear once; the ten largest clones hold roughly 7.4%.

The sequence derives from a woman under 30 with stable Graves' hyperthyroidism. Some clones in this sample may be carry-over from other donors' samples. Material for sequencing was peripheral blood. The chain joins TRBV5-6 to TRBJ2-7, with D possibly TRBD1 on 6 matching bases. CDR3: CASSKGQFWPINNYEQYF. The CDR3 DNA follows: TGTGCCAGCAGCAAAGGACAGTTTTGGCCAATCAATAACTACGAGCAGTACTTC.